This T cell receptor (beta chain) originates from a study of blood T cells in healthy people across ages. Germline-derived CDR1 and CDR2 are DFQATT and SNEGSKA (reference sequence). V was pared by 0 bases and J by 4 bases, with 8 bases of the junction left unmatched. The CDR3 is made up of 15 amino acids. With a J-beta primer mix and a sample-barcoded 5' primer, a second PCR ran about 6 to 11 cycles. A template-switch adaptor containing 12 random nucleotides labeled each cDNA molecule. Each CDR3 protein is one row after TCRdb ran MiXCR on the 5' RACE reads. There are approximately 800,000 distinct CDR3 sequences in the sample; about 56% occur only once, and more than 25% lies in the top ten.

Sequencing input: blood. This chain joins TRBV20-1 and TRBJ2-5; TRBD2 aligns across 7 bases. This receptor was identified in a man aged 35-49 years in good health. CDR3 loop: CSARDGSGGRETQYF. CDR3 nucleotides: TGCAGTGCTAGAGATGGGTCGGGGGGACGAGAGACCCAGTACTTC.